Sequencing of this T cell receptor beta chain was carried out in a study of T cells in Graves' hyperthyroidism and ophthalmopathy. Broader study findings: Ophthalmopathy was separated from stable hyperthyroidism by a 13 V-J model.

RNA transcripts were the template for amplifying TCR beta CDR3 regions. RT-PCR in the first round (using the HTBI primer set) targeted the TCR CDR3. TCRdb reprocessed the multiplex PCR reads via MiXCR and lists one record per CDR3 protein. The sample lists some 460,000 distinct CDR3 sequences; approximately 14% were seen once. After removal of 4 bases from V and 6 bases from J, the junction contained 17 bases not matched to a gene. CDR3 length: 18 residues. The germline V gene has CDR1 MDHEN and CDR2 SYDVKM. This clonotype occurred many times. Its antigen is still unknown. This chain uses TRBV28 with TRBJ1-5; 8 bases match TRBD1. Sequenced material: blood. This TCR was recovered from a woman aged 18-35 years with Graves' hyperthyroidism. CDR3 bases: TGTGCCAGCAGTTACCAAGGACAGGGTCGAGCATTCCTTCAGCCCCAGCATTTT. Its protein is CASSYQGQGRAFLQPQHF.